Below are 29 T cell receptor beta chains sequenced from a single sample in a study of blood T cell repertoires in COVID-19. Assay used: immunoSEQ multiplex PCR; TCRdb lists only in-frame clones, some missing. The sample lists tens of thousands of clones, over 75% seen once, with under 4.5% in the top ten. Sample: peripheral blood. These receptors came from a man in his 60s with acute or convalescent COVID-19.

The count of this clone is one. This sequence joins TRBV7-3 and TRBJ2-3; TRBD2 matches at 12 bases. This CDR3 region has 18 residues. Germline CDR1 SGHTA, CDR2 FQGTGA. J gave up 6 bases and V 0 bases, and 10 bases lay outside the gene matches. The CDR3 DNA follows: TGTGCCAGCAGCTTAACGTCGACTAGCGGGGGCTTGCGGGATACGCAGTATTTT. It is translated as CASSLTSTSGGLRDTQYF.

This chain's CDR3 is CATSRETVNTEAFF. The CDR3, as DNA: TGTGCCACCAGCAGAGAGACAGTGAACACTGAAGCTTTCTTT. V gene TRBV15 combines with J gene TRBJ1-1; D perhaps matches TRBD1 (5 bases). Germline V gene sequence: CDR1 LNHNV, CDR2 YYDKDF (reference sequence). V was cut by 0 bases and J by 0 bases, with 5 bases left in between. The CDR3 consists of 14 residues.

The chain employs TRBV9 and TRBJ1-2, with a tentative D call TRBD1 (6 bases). The V gene's germline CDR1 is SGDLS and CDR2 YYNGEE. The CDR3 contains 13 residues. Trimming shortened V by 2 bases and J by 8 bases, and 13 bases separated the two germline ends. This CDR3 is CASSVTGLDGYTF. The CDR3 bases are TGTGCCAGCAGCGTTACAGGGCTCGACGGCTACACCTTC.

V is TRBV6-5 and J is TRBJ2-7; possibly TRBD1 for D (7 bases). With 4 bases removed from V and 4 bases from J, the gap between germline ends came to 11 bases. From germline, CDR1 is MNHEY and CDR2 SVGAGI. This CDR3 has 13 residues. The CDR3 DNA sequence: TGTGCCAGCAGTTCGACAGGGAGGTACGAGCAGTACTTC. Residues: CASSSTGRYEQYF.

V usage is TRBV20-1 and J usage is TRBJ2-1, with 10 positions matching TRBD2. Germline-derived CDR1 and CDR2 are DFQATT and SNEGSKA (reference sequence). The J segment lost 8 bases and the V segment lost 3 bases, leaving 10 bases of the junction unmatched. The CDR3 loop spans 15 amino acids. The DNA of the CDR3 is TGCAGTGCTAGTCTCAAGCGGGGGGGCATATATGAGCAGTTCTTC. Its translation: CSASLKRGGIYEQFF.

The rearrangement uses TRBV7-3 and TRBJ2-3; D unclear. CDR1 and CDR2 (germline): SGHTA, FQGTGA. V lost 0 bases and J lost 4, with 11 bases in between. There are 15 residues in the CDR3. CDR3 protein: CASSLTSSRADTQYF. The CDR3 nucleotides read TGTGCCAGCAGCTTAACGAGCTCCCGGGCAGATACGCAGTATTTT.

The rearrangement joins TRBV7-8 to TRBJ2-3, with D possibly matching TRBD1 (6 bases). Trimming removed 5 bases at V and 0 bases at J, with 15 bases between. The CDR3 runs to 16 residues. CDR1 and CDR2 (germline): SGHVS, FQNEAQ. CDR3 region: CASSDRQATSTDTQYF. CDR3 bases: TGTGCCAGCAGCGATCGACAGGCAACTAGCACAGATACGCAGTATTTT.

This clone was seen a single time. Germline and junction disagree at one end, which may indicate a read error. J is TRBJ2-1 and V is TRBV9, with 11 bases identical to TRBD2. The CDR3 is made up of 14 amino acids. Germline V gives CDR1 SGDLS, CDR2 YYNGEE. CDR3 region: CASSVAGGRNEQFF. DNA for the CDR3: TGTGCCAGCAGTGTAGCGGGGGGGAGGAATGAGCAGTTCTTC.

V and J are TRBV30 and TRBJ2-7; 7 nucleotides align to TRBD2. Unmatched junction bases numbered 4, after V lost 2 bases and J lost 6 bases. Per germline, CDR1 GTSNPN and CDR2 SVGIG (reference sequence). This CDR3 has 12 amino acids. The CDR3 protein is CAWSRGGGEQYF. CDR3 coding DNA: TGTGCCTGGAGTCGTGGGGGGGGCGAGCAGTACTTC.

The chain joins TRBV6-5 to TRBJ1-1; D gene uncertain. Germline CDR1 reads MNHEY; CDR2 reads SVGAGI. This CDR3 spans 11 amino acids. The germline V and J ends were trimmed by 7 bases and 5 bases, with 8 bases remaining between them. CDR3 sequence (DNA): TGTGCCAGCATGTCGGTAACTGAAGCTTTCTTT. Translating gives CASMSVTEAFF.

V is TRBV18 and J is TRBJ2-2; D remains unclear. Deletions cut 6 bases from V and 0 bases from J, with 8 bases between. Germline V gene data show CDR1 as KGHSH and CDR2 as LQKENI. This CDR3 is built from 14 residues. The CDR3 DNA is TGTGCCAGCTCCCCAGACACGAACACCGGGGAGCTGTTTTTT. This translates into CASSPDTNTGELFF.

The genes are TRBV7-9 and TRBJ2-2; weak D call: TRBD2 (5 bases). Germline V gives CDR1 SEHNR, CDR2 FQNEAQ (reference sequence). Trimming shortened V by 0 bases and J by 7 bases, and 18 bases separated the two germline ends. This CDR3 is 17 amino acids long. This CDR3 is CASSLARSIGIGGELFF. In DNA, the CDR3 is TGTGCCAGCAGCTTAGCCCGTTCGATCGGGATAGGCGGGGAGCTGTTTTTT.

J is TRBJ2-5 and V is TRBV5-1; the match to TRBD2 covers 8 bases. This CDR3 region has 12 residues. V lost 0 bases and J lost 13; bases outside the gene matches: 5. Germline CDR1 is SGHRS and CDR2 is YFSETQ. The CDR3 loop is CASSLDRTSGYF. The CDR3 DNA reads as TGCGCCAGCAGCTTGGATCGAACTAGCGGGTACTTC.

The genes are TRBV9 and TRBJ1-6; possibly TRBD1 for D (6 bases). CDR1 SGDLS and CDR2 YYNGEE come from the germline V gene. Trimming shortened V by 3 bases and J by 9 bases, and 13 bases separated the two germline ends. CDR3 length: 14 residues. The CDR3 bases are TGTGCCAGCAGCGCACAGGGTATTGCTTCACCCCTCCACTTT. The encoded protein is CASSAQGIASPLHF.

This clone occurred once. This chain uses TRBV11-2 with TRBJ2-2; D might be TRBD2 (5 bases). The length of the CDR3 is 15 residues. Germline V gene lookup returns CDR1 SGHAT and CDR2 FQNNGV. With 4 bases removed from V and 6 bases from J, the gap between germline ends came to 15 bases. CDR3 sequence reads: CASSSSISVAGELFF. The DNA for the CDR3 is TGTGCCAGCAGCTCGTCGATTAGCGTGGCCGGGGAGCTGTTTTTT. Looking up the rest from reference TRBV11-2 and TRBJ2-2 gives the full variable domain: EAGVAQSPRYKIIEKRQSVAFWCNPISGHATLYWYQQILGQGPKLLIQFQNNGVVDDSQLPKDRFSAERLKGVDSTLKIQPAKLEDSAVYLCASSSSISVAGELFFGEGSRLTVL.

The rearrangement links TRBV10-3 to TRBJ2-7; maybe TRBD1 (5 bases). The germline gives CDR1 ENHRY, CDR2 SYGVKD. This CDR3 is built from 11 residues. V shed 7 bases and J shed 2 bases, with 6 bases lying between them. CDR3 nucleotide sequence: TGTGCCATCACGGACACCTACGAGCAGTACTTC. Its translation is CAITDTYEQYF.

This clone has just one count. The gene calls are TRBV5-4 and TRBJ2-7; 9 nucleotides match TRBD1. The CDR3 totals 14 residues. CDR1 and CDR2 from the germline V gene are SGHNT and YYREEE (reference sequence). Losses at the gene ends were 4 bases for V and 5 bases for J; bases not matched to a gene: 7. CDR3 DNA sequence: TGTGCCAGCAGCCTAGGACAGGGGAGACACGAGCAGTACTTC. This encodes CASSLGQGRHEQYF.

The table lists this clone with a count of one. V gene TRBV11-2 combines with J gene TRBJ2-1; D unresolved. Trimming removed 5 bases at V and 10 bases at J, with 12 bases between. CDR1 SGHAT and CDR2 FQNNGV come from the germline V gene. This CDR3 is 12 amino acids long. CDR3 in amino acids: CASSPRGVEQFF. CDR3 DNA sequence: TGTGCCAGCAGCCCCAGAGGCGTCGAGCAGTTCTTC.

This chain links TRBV4-3 with TRBJ2-7; 7 bases agree with TRBD1. The V segment lost 5 bases and the J segment 3 bases; nucleotides outside the gene matches: 10. Germline lookup yields CDR1 LGHNA and CDR2 YSLEER. This CDR3 spans 15 amino acids. In DNA form, the CDR3 reads TGCGCCAGCAGCGTTGAGACAGGGAAGTTCTACGAGCAGTACTTC. Protein: CASSVETGKFYEQYF.

The V call is TRBV5-6, the J call TRBJ1-6; TRBD1 matches 7 bases. The CDR3 contains 16 residues. Trimming removed 4 bases from V and 10 bases from J; junction bases left unmatched: 14. CDR1 and CDR2 from the germline V gene are SGHDT and YYEEEE. DNA of the CDR3: TGTGCCAGCAGCCGATTCACTTCGGGACAGCACTCACCCCTCCACTTT. Its translation: CASSRFTSGQHSPLHF.

This rearrangement joins TRBV4-1 to TRBJ2-3; 8 bases fit TRBD2. Germline-derived CDR1 and CDR2 are MGHRA and YSYEKL. This CDR3 has 15 amino acids. With 4 bases clipped from V and 0 bases from J, the junction kept 3 bases outside the gene matches. The CDR3 DNA reads as TGCGCCAGCAGCCTCATAGCGGGAAGCACAGATACGCAGTATTTT. Amino acids: CASSLIAGSTDTQYF.

The sample holds one count of this clone. The chain is built from TRBV5-1 and TRBJ2-5; 10 positions match TRBD2. The germline V gene encodes CDR1 SGHRS and CDR2 YFSETQ. The CDR3 length is 14 residues. V gave up 2 bases and J gave up 5 bases; unmatched junction bases: 3. This CDR3 reads CASSLAGGPETQYF. The CDR3 nucleotides are TGCGCCAGCAGCTTAGCGGGGGGGCCGGAGACCCAGTACTTC. The whole variable domain, filled in from reference TRBV5-1 and TRBJ2-5, reads KAGVTQTPRYLIKTRGQQVTLSCSPISGHRSVSWYQQTPGQGLQFLFEYFSETQRNKGNFPGRFSGRQFSNSRSEMNVSTLELGDSALYLCASSLAGGPETQYFGPGTRLLVL.

The chain combines TRBV6-5 with TRBJ2-2; D is unresolved. Germline CDR1 and CDR2: MNHEY and SVGAGI. The CDR3 consists of 14 residues. The V gene lost 3 bases and the J gene lost 4 bases, with 9 bases spanning the gap. The CDR3 region is CASSYGLGTGELFF. The CDR3, as DNA: TGTGCCAGCAGTTATGGGCTCGGCACCGGGGAGCTGTTTTTT.

The chain has TRBV5-8 and TRBJ2-3, with 10 bases matching TRBD2. This CDR3 is built from 16 residues. CDR1 SGHTS and CDR2 YDEGEE come from the germline V gene. With V trimmed by 4 bases and J by 2 bases, 7 bases remained unmatched. The CDR3 DNA is TGTGCCAGCAGCCCGGGACTAGCGAGAAACACAGATACGCAGTATTTT. It is translated as CASSPGLARNTDTQYF.

In DNA form, the CDR3 reads TGTGCCTGGAAGAGGGCGGGGCGTCCCACTGAAGCTTTCTTT. It specifies CAWKRAGRPTEAFF. The chain combines TRBV30 with TRBJ1-1, with D maybe TRBD1 (5 bases). The CDR3 runs to 14 residues. The germline V and J ends were trimmed by 4 bases and 4 bases, with 16 bases remaining between them. The V gene's germline CDR1 is GTSNPN and CDR2 SVGIG (reference sequence).

This chain connects TRBV30 to TRBJ2-1; tentatively, D is TRBD2 (6 bases). The ends were cut back, 1 base at V and 2 bases at J, with 9 bases in the middle. The CDR3 extends over 14 amino acids. Looked up from germline, CDR1 is GTSNPN and CDR2 is SVGIG (reference sequence). In DNA form, the CDR3 reads TGTGCCTGGAGTGACGGGAGTACCTACAATGAGCAGTTCTTC. This translates into CAWSDGSTYNEQFF.

V is TRBV7-2 and J is TRBJ1-2; no definite D call. Germline V lookup: CDR1 SGHTA, CDR2 FQGNSA. CDR3 length: 13 amino acids. V gave up 5 bases and J gave up 3 bases, with 10 bases separating them. The CDR3: CASSPDIYYGYTF. The CDR3 region has the DNA TGTGCCAGCAGCCCCGACATCTACTATGGCTACACCTTC. The complete variable domain, with remaining parts taken from reference TRBV7-2 and TRBJ1-2, reads GAGVSQSPSNKVTEKGKDVELRCDPISGHTALYWYRQSLGQGLEFLIYFQGNSAPDKSGLPSDRFSAERTGGSVSTLTIQRTQQEDSAVYLCASSPDIYYGYTFGSGTRLTVV.

The V call is TRBV7-2, the J call TRBJ1-6; D is unclear. The CDR3 is 13 amino acids. Germline V lookup: CDR1 SGHTA, CDR2 FQGNSA. Trimming shortened V by 5 bases and J by 7 bases, and 9 bases separated the two germline ends. The DNA for the CDR3 is TGTGCCAGCAGCCCAAGCACCAATTCACCCCTCCACTTT. Translated, it gives CASSPSTNSPLHF.

The rearrangement joins TRBV28 to TRBJ2-7, with 12 bases lining up with TRBD1. The CDR3 loop spans 15 amino acids. Germline V gene sequence: CDR1 MDHEN, CDR2 SYDVKM. The junction had 5 bases not matched to a gene; V was cut back by 3 bases and J by 5 bases. CDR3 DNA: TGTGCCAGCAGTTTTCTGGGACAGGGGGCAGACGAGCAGTACTTC. Amino acids: CASSFLGQGADEQYF.